This T cell receptor (beta chain) appears in the sequencing data of a study of Ad26.COV2.S vaccination and SARS-CoV-2 variants. Looking at the study overall: Into the muscle, Ad26.COV2.S was dosed once or twice, 56 days apart. Study conclusions and caveats: People who got the vaccine or the placebo had similar non-spike TCR breadth. Quantification of TCR breadth and depth may have yielded underestimates of total T cell responses. It was vaccine recipients, not placebo recipients, who had the higher spike-specific TCR breadth.

CDR3 length equals 14 residues. The V gene end was trimmed by 5 bases and the J gene end by 2 bases; junction bases not matched to a gene: 4. Germline values: CDR1 MNHEY, CDR2 SVGAGI. The treatment was: around 19 received Ad26.COV2.S at low or high dose, single or two shots; about 5 received placebo; per-sample allocation not given. Day 63 following the first vaccine or placebo injection was when the samples were taken. The protocol was immunoSEQ multiplex PCR, while the TCRdb copy is restricted to in-frame clones and leaves out a portion. The sample lists hundreds of thousands of clones, 80% to 95% occurring once. Notes on this clone: Antigen specificity is unknown.

The source was peripheral blood, collected in a trial of Ad26.COV2.S vaccine versus placebo. The TCR originated in a person between 18 and 65 years old who received the Ad26.COV2.S COVID-19 vaccine or a placebo. The J gene is TRBJ2-7, the V gene TRBV6-5; 9 positions agree with TRBD1. For the CDR3, the DNA is TGTGCCAGCAGTCCGGGACAGGGAGCCTACGAGCAGTACTTC. Translated: CASSPGQGAYEQYF.